This T cell receptor beta chain was identified in a study of shared clonotypes between healthy human individuals. The study's findings and limits: Sampling covered blood only; tissue repertoires likely differ. Naive CD4 clonotypes overlapped across a few donors at roughly 5%. Generation probabilities of non-shared clonotypes were lower (relative to those shared by all four donors).

TCRdb keeps only in-frame clones here, not all; method: immunoSEQ multiplex PCR. This sample yields roughly 1 million clones, of which about 75% are seen a single time; approximately 1.5% belongs to the top ten. The germline V and J ends were trimmed by 0 bases and 8 bases, with 15 bases remaining between them. This CDR3 has 15 amino acids. Per germline, CDR1 SGHRS and CDR2 YFSETQ. Comments on this clone: Its antigen is not identified.

V usage is TRBV5-1 and J usage is TRBJ2-1, with D possibly matching TRBD2 (6 bases). The sample was memory CD4+ T cells sorted from blood. Sample subset: CD45RA-negative fraction. This TCR came from a man between 18 and 29 years old in good health. CDR3 sequence (DNA): TGCGCCAGCAGCTTGGTGGAGGGGTCGGGTGATGAGCAGTTCTTC. It translates to CASSLVEGSGDEQFF.